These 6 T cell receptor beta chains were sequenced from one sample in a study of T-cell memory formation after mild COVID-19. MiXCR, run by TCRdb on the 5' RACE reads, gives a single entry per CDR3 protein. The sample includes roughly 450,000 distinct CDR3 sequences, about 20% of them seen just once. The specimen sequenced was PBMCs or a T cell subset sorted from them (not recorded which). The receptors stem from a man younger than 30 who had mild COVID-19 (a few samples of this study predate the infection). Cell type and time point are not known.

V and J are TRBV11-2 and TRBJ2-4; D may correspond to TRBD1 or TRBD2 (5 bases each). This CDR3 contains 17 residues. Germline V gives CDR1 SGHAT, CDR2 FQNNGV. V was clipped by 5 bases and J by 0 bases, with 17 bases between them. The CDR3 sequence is CASSEGRATLAKNIQYF. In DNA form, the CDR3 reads TGTGCCAGCAGCGAGGGGCGGGCGACACTAGCCAAAAACATTCAGTACTTC.

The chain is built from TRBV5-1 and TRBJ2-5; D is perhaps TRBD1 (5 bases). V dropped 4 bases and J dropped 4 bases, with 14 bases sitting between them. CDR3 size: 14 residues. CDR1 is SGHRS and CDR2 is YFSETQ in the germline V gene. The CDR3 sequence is CASSGAGPPETQYF. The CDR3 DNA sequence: TGCGCCAGCAGCGGGGCCGGGCCCCCAGAGACCCAGTACTTC.

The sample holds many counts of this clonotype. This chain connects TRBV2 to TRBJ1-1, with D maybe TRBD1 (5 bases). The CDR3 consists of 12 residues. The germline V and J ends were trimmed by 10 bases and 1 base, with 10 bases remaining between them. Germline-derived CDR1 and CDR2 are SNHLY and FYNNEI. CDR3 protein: CATGRGNTEAFF. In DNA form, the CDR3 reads TGTGCCACGGGACGGGGGAACACTGAAGCTTTCTTT.

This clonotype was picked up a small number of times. The CDR3 DNA follows: TGCAGCGTTGAGACCAGGGTGCCCGGGGAGCTGTTTTTT. Amino acid sequence: CSVETRVPGELFF. The chain employs TRBV29-1 and TRBJ2-2, with a possible D match to TRBD1 (5 bases). Germline V gene data show CDR1 as SQVTM and CDR2 as ANQGSEA. V was cut by 3 bases and J by 6 bases, with 11 bases left in between. The CDR3 loop spans 13 amino acids.

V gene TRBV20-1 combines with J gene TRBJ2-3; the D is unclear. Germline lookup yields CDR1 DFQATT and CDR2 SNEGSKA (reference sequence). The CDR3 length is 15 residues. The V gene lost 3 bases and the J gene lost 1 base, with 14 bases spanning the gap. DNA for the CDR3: TGCAGTGCTAGCAGGTTACCATTGGGCACAGATACGCAGTATTTT. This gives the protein CSASRLPLGTDTQYF.

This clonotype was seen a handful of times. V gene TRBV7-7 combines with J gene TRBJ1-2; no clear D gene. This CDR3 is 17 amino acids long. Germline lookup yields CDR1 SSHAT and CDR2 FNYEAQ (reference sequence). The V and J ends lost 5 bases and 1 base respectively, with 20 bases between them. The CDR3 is CASSLEQNPPNNYGYTF. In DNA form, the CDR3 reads TGTGCCAGCAGCCTAGAGCAAAATCCCCCCAATAACTATGGCTACACCTTC.